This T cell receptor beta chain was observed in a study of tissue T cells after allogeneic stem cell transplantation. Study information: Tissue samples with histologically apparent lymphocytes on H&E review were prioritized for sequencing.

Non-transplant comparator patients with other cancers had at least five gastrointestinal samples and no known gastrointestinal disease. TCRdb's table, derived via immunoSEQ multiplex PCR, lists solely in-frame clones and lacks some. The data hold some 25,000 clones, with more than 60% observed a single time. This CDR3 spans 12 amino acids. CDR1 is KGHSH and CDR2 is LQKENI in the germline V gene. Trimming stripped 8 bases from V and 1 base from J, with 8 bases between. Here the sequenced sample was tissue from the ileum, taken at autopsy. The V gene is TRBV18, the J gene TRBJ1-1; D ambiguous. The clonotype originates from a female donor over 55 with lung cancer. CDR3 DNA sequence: TGTGCCAGCCGTCGTGGGAACACTGAAGCTTTCTTT. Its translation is CASRRGNTEAFF.